This TCR beta chain was identified in a study of identical twins. Regarding the study as a whole: Whereas memory repertoires showed no such difference, abundant cord blood beta clonotypes carried fewer insertions.

The CDR3 is 12 amino acids. CDR1 and CDR2 from the germline V gene are WSHSY and SAAADI. V dropped 6 bases and J dropped 5 bases, with 10 bases sitting between them. This clonotype was picked up many times. What it recognizes is unknown. A single record per CDR3 protein comes from TCRdb applying MiXCR to the 5' RACE reads. The sample lists about 260,000 distinct CDR3 sequences, 5.5% to 8% occurring once. Separately, the same data were catalogued under a study of yellow fever vaccine responses in identical twins. This second study says: Twins reportedly appeared to share part of their vaccine T cell response while keeping part individual.

J is TRBJ2-5 and V is TRBV10-2, with a possible D match to TRBD1 (6 bases). The receptor's source is a young woman in good health. Material for sequencing was memory (CD45RO+) T cells sorted from blood. The CDR3 DNA sequence: TGCGCCAGCAGACAGGGTCGGGAGACCCAGTACTTC. It translates to CASRQGRETQYF.